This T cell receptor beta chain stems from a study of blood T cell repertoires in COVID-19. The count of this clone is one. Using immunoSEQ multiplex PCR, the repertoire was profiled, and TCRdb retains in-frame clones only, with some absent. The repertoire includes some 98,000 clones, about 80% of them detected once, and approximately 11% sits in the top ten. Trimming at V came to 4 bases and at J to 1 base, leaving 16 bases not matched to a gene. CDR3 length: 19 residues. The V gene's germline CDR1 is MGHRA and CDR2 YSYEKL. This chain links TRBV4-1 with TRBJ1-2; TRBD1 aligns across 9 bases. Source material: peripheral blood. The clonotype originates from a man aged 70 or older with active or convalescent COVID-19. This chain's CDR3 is CASSRLWGTGNTRNYGYTF. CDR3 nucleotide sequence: TGCGCCAGCAGCCGTCTCTGGGGGACAGGGAATACCCGTAACTATGGCTACACCTTC.